The entry below describes one T cell receptor (beta chain). The method was immunoSEQ multiplex PCR; TCRdb's version includes in-frame clones alone and lacks a portion of them. In the table there are approximately 70,000 clones, roughly 70% of which are singletons. The source of the sample is a study of blood T cell repertoires in COVID-19. Study background: Acute-phase and convalescent COVID-19 samples originated in the United States, Italy and Spain.

The V gene's germline CDR1 is SQVTM and CDR2 ANQGSEA. Trimming at V came to 2 bases and at J to 6 bases, leaving 2 bases not matched to a gene. CDR3 length: 12 amino acids. The sequence came from a woman aged 55-69 years who had been exposed to COVID-19. The source material was PBMCs or T cells enriched from blood (not recorded which). The gene calls are TRBV29-1 and TRBJ2-7, with 9 nucleotides matching TRBD1. The CDR3 reads CSVEPGQGEQYF. Here the CDR3 DNA reads TGCAGCGTTGAACCGGGACAGGGCGAGCAGTACTTC.